These 17 T cell receptor beta chains were sequenced from one sample in a study of T cells in Graves' hyperthyroidism and ophthalmopathy. There were TCR beta CDR3 regions amplified from RNA transcripts. In the first-round RT-PCR of the TCR CDR3, the HTBI primer set was used. TCRdb reprocessed the multiplex PCR reads with MiXCR, giving one entry per CDR3 protein. The sample contains a few hundred thousand distinct CDR3 sequences, about a sixth of which appear only once. What was sequenced was blood. These receptors originate from a woman younger than 45 with Graves' hyperthyroidism.

In its sample, this clonotype was seen a few times. With a much larger clone just one base away, this may be a read error. The genes are TRBV11-2 and TRBJ2-4, with TRBD1 identical over 7 bases. Germline assignment: CDR1 SGHAT and CDR2 FQNNGV. CDR3 length: 14 amino acids. The junction had 8 bases not matched to a gene; V was cut back by 5 bases and J by 7 bases. The CDR3 is CASSPRGTANIQYF. The CDR3 coding sequence is TGTGCCAGCAGCCCTAGGGGGACAGCCAACATTCAGTACTTC.

A word on this clonotype: This may arise from a read error, as a much more abundant clone is one base away. This chain connects TRBV28 to TRBJ2-5; D uncertain. CDR1 and CDR2 from the germline V gene are MDHEN and SYDVKM. V was trimmed by 4 bases and J by 2 bases, leaving 14 bases between them. The CDR3 length is 15 residues. In DNA form, the CDR3 reads TGTGCCAGCAGTTCGATTCTGGGCTCTCAAGAGACCCAGTACTTC. It translates to CASSSILGSQETQYF. The full variable domain, with the rest looked up from reference TRBV28 and TRBJ2-5, is DVKVTQSSRYLVKRTGEKVFLECVQDMDHENMFWYRQDPGLGLRLIYFSYDVKMKEKGDIPEGYSVSREKKERFSLILESASTNQTSMYLCASSSILGSQETQYFGPGTRLLVL.

This clonotype was found many times. V usage is TRBV30 and J usage is TRBJ2-2; no firm D call. This CDR3 region has 14 residues. Trimming stripped 1 base from V and 6 bases from J, with 12 bases between. Germline CDR1 and CDR2: GTSNPN and SVGIG (reference sequence). Here the CDR3 reads CAWSDPGKAGELFF. The CDR3, as DNA: TGTGCCTGGAGTGATCCGGGTAAAGCCGGGGAGCTGTTTTTT.

This chain joins TRBV5-1 and TRBJ2-5; a possible D gene is TRBD1 (6 bases). The V end was cut by 4 bases, the J end by 1 base, with 11 bases between. Per germline, CDR1 SGHRS and CDR2 YFSETQ. The CDR3 extends over 14 amino acids. CDR3 region: CASSRGTPQETQYF. In DNA form, the CDR3 reads TGCGCCAGCAGCCGTGGGACACCCCAAGAGACCCAGTACTTC.

This clonotype was found many times. The chain has TRBV3-1 and TRBJ2-1, with 8 bases aligning to TRBD2. CDR1 is LGHDT, CDR2 YNNKEL, per germline (reference sequence). With V trimmed by 0 bases and J by 7 bases, 5 bases remained unmatched. This CDR3 region has 15 residues. CDR3 loop: CASSQDSSGLNEQFF. The CDR3 region has the DNA TGTGCCAGCAGCCAAGATTCTAGCGGGTTAAATGAGCAGTTCTTC.

Ten or more counts support this clonotype. V usage is TRBV7-2 and J usage is TRBJ2-2, with 8 bases lining up with TRBD2. Trimming removed 1 base from V and 1 base from J; junction bases left unmatched: 5. Per the germline V gene, CDR1 is SGHTA and CDR2 is FQGNSA. The CDR3 extends over 17 amino acids. CDR3 region: CASSLVALAGNTGELFF. CDR3 coding DNA: TGTGCCAGCAGCTTAGTCGCTCTAGCGGGGAACACCGGGGAGCTGTTTTTT.

This clonotype showed up just a few times. V usage is TRBV6-1 and J usage is TRBJ2-7; TRBD1 is a possible D gene (5 bases). V was cut by 8 bases and J by 0 bases, with 11 bases left in between. Germline CDR1 is MNHNS and CDR2 is SASEGT. The CDR3 length is 13 residues. The CDR3 is CASGSTGSYEQYF. CDR3 DNA sequence: TGTGCCAGCGGTAGTACAGGCTCCTACGAGCAGTACTTC.

This clonotype has a count of ten or more. V gene TRBV5-6 combines with J gene TRBJ2-1; D may be TRBD2 (7 bases). The V end lost 7 bases, the J end lost 8 bases, and 16 bases lay between the germline ends. Germline V gene data show CDR1 as SGHDT and CDR2 as YYEEEE. CDR3 length: 13 amino acids. CDR3 in amino acids: CASQRDIRYEQFF. The CDR3 coding sequence is TGTGCCAGCCAGCGGGACATCCGTTATGAGCAGTTCTTC.

This clonotype was detected ten times or more. This chain uses TRBV28 with TRBJ2-1; TRBD2 agrees at 8 bases. V lost 4 bases, J lost 2 bases, and 7 bases stayed unmatched. The CDR3 runs 16 residues. Germline loops: CDR1 MDHEN, CDR2 SYDVKM. The CDR3, as DNA: TGTGCCAGCAGTTCCCGAAGCGGGAGTCCCTACAATGAGCAGTTCTTC. This encodes CASSSRSGSPYNEQFF.

This clonotype came up once. A much larger clone lies a single base off, so this may be a read error. The gene calls are TRBV18 and TRBJ1-1; D gene unclear. CDR3 size: 14 residues. Germline CDR1 is KGHSH and CDR2 is LQKENI. Trimming pared 3 bases from V and 4 bases from J, leaving 12 bases between. CDR3: CASSPSVQFTEAFF. The DNA of the CDR3 is TGTGCCAGCTCACCCTCGGTACAGTTCACTGAAGCTTTCTTT.

The CDR3 loop reads CANTRASGDNEQFF. CDR3 DNA: TGTGCCAATACCAGGGCTAGCGGGGACAATGAGCAGTTCTTC. This sequence joins TRBV12-3 or TRBV12-4 and TRBJ2-1; 9 nucleotides align to TRBD2. CDR3 length: 14 residues. The trim removed 10 bases at V and 5 bases at J, leaving 9 bases unmatched.

The sample holds many counts of this clonotype. One base away lies a much larger clone, so this may be a sequencing read error. The rearrangement uses TRBV11-2 and TRBJ2-1; D is ambiguous. Germline CDR1 is SGHAT and CDR2 is FQNNGV. There are 11 residues in the CDR3. Trimming took 5 bases from V and 3 from J, leaving 2 bases between them. The CDR3 coding sequence is TGTGCCAGCAGCCACTACAATGAGCAGTTCTTC. It encodes CASSHYNEQFF.

This clonotype appeared many times. The chain has TRBV20-1 and TRBJ2-3, with 11 bases identical to TRBD2. CDR1 and CDR2 (germline): DFQATT, SNEGSKA (reference sequence). V lost 4 bases to trimming and J lost 6 bases; unmatched junction nucleotides: 9. The length of the CDR3 is 15 residues. Here the CDR3 DNA reads TGCAGTGCTAACCTAGCGGGAGGCCTACGGGATACGCAGTATTTT. Protein product: CSANLAGGLRDTQYF.

V and J are TRBV6-5 and TRBJ1-5, with D possibly being TRBD1 (6 bases). Trimming removed 2 bases at V and 2 bases at J, with 16 bases between. CDR1 and CDR2 (germline): MNHEY, SVGAGI. This CDR3 is built from 17 residues. CDR3 in amino acids: CASSYLTGTLGNQPQHF. CDR3 nucleotides: TGTGCCAGCAGTTACCTAACTGGGACATTGGGCAATCAGCCCCAGCATTTT.

The chain couples TRBV3-1 to TRBJ1-2, with 7 bases aligning to TRBD1. Germline V lookup: CDR1 LGHDT, CDR2 YNNKEL (reference sequence). This CDR3 is 15 amino acids long. Trimming at V came to 0 bases and at J to 4 bases, leaving 5 bases not matched to a gene. The CDR3 coding sequence is TGTGCCAGCAGCCAAGAAGGGGGCCAAATCTATGGCTACACCTTC. It codes for CASSQEGGQIYGYTF.

This clonotype was observed many times. The chain has TRBV5-1 and TRBJ2-5, with TRBD1 matching 9 bases. From germline, CDR1 is SGHRS and CDR2 YFSETQ. This CDR3 is 15 amino acids long. V was pared by 4 bases and J by 6 bases, with 10 bases of the junction left unmatched. CDR3 protein: CASSQDRGREQTQYF. In DNA, the CDR3 is TGCGCCAGCAGCCAGGACAGGGGCCGAGAGCAGACCCAGTACTTC.

This clonotype was counted a few times. The chain employs TRBV12-5 and TRBJ1-4; TRBD1 matches 8 bases. Germline assignment: CDR1 LGHNT and CDR2 FRNRAP. CDR3 length: 16 residues. Trimming cost V 0 bases and J 7 bases; bases outside gene matches: 7. CDR3 residues: CASGLVRGQASEKLFF. The CDR3 nucleotides are TGTGCTAGTGGTTTGGTACGGGGACAGGCGAGTGAAAAACTGTTTTTT.